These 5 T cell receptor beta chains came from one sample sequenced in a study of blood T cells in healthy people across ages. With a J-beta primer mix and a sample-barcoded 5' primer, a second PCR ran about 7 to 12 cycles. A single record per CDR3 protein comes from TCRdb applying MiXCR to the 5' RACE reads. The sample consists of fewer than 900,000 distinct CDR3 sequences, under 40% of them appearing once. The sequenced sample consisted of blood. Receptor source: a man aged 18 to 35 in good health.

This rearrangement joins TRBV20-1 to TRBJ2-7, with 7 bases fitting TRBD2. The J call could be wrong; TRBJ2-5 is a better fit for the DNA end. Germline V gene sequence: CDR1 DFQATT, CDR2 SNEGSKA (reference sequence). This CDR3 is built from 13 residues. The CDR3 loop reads CSAPGEGHKTQYF. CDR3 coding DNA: TGCAGTGCTCCCGGGGAGGGTCACAAGACCCAGTACTTC.

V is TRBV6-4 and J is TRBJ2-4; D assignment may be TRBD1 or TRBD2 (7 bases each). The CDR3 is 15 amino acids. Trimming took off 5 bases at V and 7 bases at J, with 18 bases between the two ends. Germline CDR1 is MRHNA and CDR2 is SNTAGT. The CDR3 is CASSKSTGDYNIQYF. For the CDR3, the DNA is TGTGCCAGCAGTAAATCTACAGGGGACTACAACATTCAGTACTTC.

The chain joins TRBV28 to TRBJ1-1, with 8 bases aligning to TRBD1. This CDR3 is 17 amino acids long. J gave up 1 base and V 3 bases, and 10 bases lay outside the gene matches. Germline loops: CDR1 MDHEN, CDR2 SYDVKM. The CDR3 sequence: CASSLIPDRGENTEAFF. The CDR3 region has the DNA TGTGCCAGCAGTTTGATCCCTGACAGGGGTGAGAACACTGAAGCTTTCTTT.

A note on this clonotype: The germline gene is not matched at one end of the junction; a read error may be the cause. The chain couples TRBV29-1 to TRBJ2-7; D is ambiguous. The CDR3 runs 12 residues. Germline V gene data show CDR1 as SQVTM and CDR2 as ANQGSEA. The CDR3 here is CSAIKPSNEQYF. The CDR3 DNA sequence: TGCAGCGCCATAAAGCCCTCCAACGAGCAGTACTTC.

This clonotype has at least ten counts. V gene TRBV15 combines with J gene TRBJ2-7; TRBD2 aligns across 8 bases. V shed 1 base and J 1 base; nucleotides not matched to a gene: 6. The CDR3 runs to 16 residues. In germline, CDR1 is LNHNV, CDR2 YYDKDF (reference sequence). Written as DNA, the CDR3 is TGTGCCACCAGCAGAGTTCCGAGCGGGGGATCCTACGAGCAGTACTTC. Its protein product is CATSRVPSGGSYEQYF.